This TCR beta chain originates from a study of shared clonotypes between healthy human individuals. Study results and caveats: Generally, estimated richness proved larger in naive subsets than it did in memory subsets. Enrolling few donors narrowed the genetic and exposure-history diversity that was represented.

The method was immunoSEQ multiplex PCR; TCRdb's version includes in-frame clones alone and lacks a portion of them. Here the sample spans 150,000 to 200,000 clones, 80% to 95% being singletons. The germline V gene encodes CDR1 SGHRS and CDR2 YFSETQ. The CDR3 is 15 residues long. Trimming cost V 5 bases and J 0 bases, with 12 bases left between them. CD4+ cell separation produced CD45RA+ naive and CD45RA-negative memory subsets. To note about this clone: Its antigen is still unknown.

This TCR was sampled from a young woman in good health. Sequencing was done on a sample of naive CD4+ T cells sorted from blood. Indicated subset: CD45RA+ positively selected. V is TRBV5-1 and J is TRBJ1-3; a possible D gene is TRBD1 (6 bases). The CDR3 loop reads CASRLDSLSGNTIYF. CDR3 bases: TGCGCCAGCAGACTGGACAGTCTCTCTGGAAACACCATATATTTT.